The next 17 T cell receptor beta chains were all read from a single sample in a study of CD8 T cells in Susac syndrome. Reverse transcription of roughly 0.5 to 1 ug RNA was carried out with random hexamers. One entry per CDR3 protein, called by TCRdb with MiXCR from the immunoSEQ multiplex PCR reads. This table holds roughly 80,000 distinct CDR3 sequences, roughly 94% found once. What was sequenced was CD8+ T cells from PBMCs. The receptors were gathered from a human donor with Susac syndrome.

The chain has TRBV4-3 and TRBJ2-1; D is perhaps TRBD1 (5 bases). In germline, CDR1 is LGHNA, CDR2 YSLEER. The CDR3 consists of 16 residues. Trimming shortened V by 0 bases and J by 5 bases, and 14 bases separated the two germline ends. The CDR3 coding sequence is TGCGCCAGCAGCCAAGATCAGGGCCCAGTCAACAATGAGCAGTTCTTC. Translating it yields CASSQDQGPVNNEQFF.

The gene calls are TRBV11-2 and TRBJ2-5; TRBD1 or TRBD2 may be the D gene (6 bases each). The CDR3 has 14 residues. Trimming cost V 2 bases and J 8 bases, with 15 bases left between them. Germline V gene data show CDR1 as SGHAT and CDR2 as FQNNGV. CDR3 bases: TGTGCCAGCAGCTTAAGAACGGGGGCCCGAACCCAGTACTTC. This gives the protein CASSLRTGARTQYF.

The chain links TRBV7-6 to TRBJ1-1, with D possibly TRBD1 on 6 matching bases. CDR1 is SGHVS, CDR2 FNYEAQ, per germline. V dropped 5 bases and J dropped 5 bases, with 12 bases sitting between them. The CDR3 totals 13 residues. This CDR3 is CASSPTDRTEAFF. In DNA, the CDR3 is TGTGCCAGCAGCCCGACAGACAGGACTGAAGCTTTCTTT. Full variable domain (remainder filled in from reference TRBV7-6 and TRBJ1-1): GAGVSQSPRYKVTKRGQDVALRCDPISGHVSLYWYRQALGQGPEFLTYFNYEAQQDKSGLPNDRFSAERPEGSISTLTIQRTEQRDSAMYRCASSPTDRTEAFFGQGTRLTVV.

As DNA, the CDR3 is TGTGCCAGCAGTTTATCTCCCTTAGGACAGGAAGAGACCCAGTACTTC. This encodes CASSLSPLGQEETQYF. The chain couples TRBV27 to TRBJ2-5; 7 positions agree with TRBD1. CDR3 length equals 16 residues. J was trimmed by 3 bases and V by 0 bases; bases with no gene match: 7. Germline CDR1 is MNHEY and CDR2 is SMNVEV (reference sequence).

The CDR3 bases are TGTGCCAGCAGCGTAATCGACAGGGGTGGCCACTATGGCTACACCTTC. Amino acid sequence: CASSVIDRGGHYGYTF. The chain joins TRBV9 to TRBJ1-2; the match to TRBD1 covers 8 bases. The J segment lost 3 bases and the V segment lost 1 base, leaving 8 bases of the junction unmatched. The CDR3 loop spans 16 amino acids. Germline CDR1 SGDLS, CDR2 YYNGEE.

V is TRBV11-2 and J is TRBJ1-1; maybe TRBD1 (6 bases). V lost 5 bases to trimming and J lost 5 bases, with 12 bases between them. Germline loops: CDR1 SGHAT, CDR2 FQNNGV. There are 13 residues in the CDR3. The CDR3 sequence: CASSRTGITEAFF. CDR3 bases: TGTGCCAGCAGCCGTACAGGGATTACTGAAGCTTTCTTT.

The V call is TRBV15, the J call TRBJ2-7; the D gene is possibly TRBD2 (5 bases). V lost 4 bases, J lost 1 base, and 14 bases lay in between. The CDR3 is 15 residues long. Germline assignment: CDR1 LNHNV and CDR2 YYDKDF (reference sequence). CDR3 sequence reads: CATSKSSEGSYEQYF. CDR3 in DNA: TGTGCCACCAGCAAATCATCTGAGGGTTCCTACGAGCAGTACTTC.

V is TRBV9 and J is TRBJ1-4; TRBD1 might be the D (5 bases). V lost 0 bases, J lost 5 bases, and 14 bases lay in between. This CDR3 has 16 residues. Germline V CDR1 and CDR2: SGDLS, YYNGEE. CDR3: CASSVDWGNRNEKLFF. The CDR3 DNA reads TGTGCCAGCAGCGTAGACTGGGGGAACCGGAATGAAAAACTGTTTTTT.

This chain links TRBV6-4 with TRBJ2-3, with TRBD2 as a possible D gene (7 bases). Germline assignment: CDR1 MRHNA and CDR2 SNTAGT. The CDR3 contains 15 residues. The ends were cut back, 3 bases at V and 0 bases at J, with 10 bases in the middle. The CDR3 here is CASSEGGGSTDTQYF. Here the CDR3 DNA reads TGTGCCAGCAGTGAGGGGGGGGGCAGCACAGATACGCAGTATTTT.

The chain uses TRBV15 and TRBJ1-4; perhaps TRBD1 as D (6 bases). This CDR3 has 15 residues. The germline CDR1 and CDR2 sequences are LNHNV and YYDKDF (reference sequence). V shed 2 bases and J shed 8 bases, with 15 bases lying between them. The CDR3 coding sequence is TGTGCCACCAGCAGAATACCCGACAGGAACGAAAAACTGTTTTTT. This gives the protein CATSRIPDRNEKLFF.

This chain links TRBV6-5 with TRBJ2-7; 11 positions match TRBD2. V was pared by 3 bases and J by 4 bases, with 5 bases of the junction left unmatched. In germline, CDR1 is MNHEY, CDR2 SVGAGI. The CDR3 is made up of 15 amino acids. Here the CDR3 reads CASSYSGGALYEQYF. DNA for the CDR3: TGTGCCAGCAGTTATAGCGGGGGGGCTTTGTACGAGCAGTACTTC.

This clonotype is a singleton in its sample. The V call is TRBV7-6, the J call TRBJ2-1, with a possible D match to TRBD1 (5 bases). This CDR3 is built from 17 residues. Germline assignment: CDR1 SGHVS and CDR2 FNYEAQ. Trimming removed 2 bases at V and 1 base at J, with 15 bases between. As DNA, the CDR3 is TGTGCCAGCAGCTTAAGGGCGCAGCAGGGTTCCTACAATGAGCAGTTCTTC. This sequence encodes CASSLRAQQGSYNEQFF.

This clonotype was seen a few times. This chain connects TRBV6-5 to TRBJ2-7; D gene uncertain. The CDR3 runs to 13 residues. The germline CDR1 and CDR2 sequences are MNHEY and SVGAGI. V was pared by 5 bases and J by 7 bases, with 15 bases between. In DNA form, the CDR3 reads TGTGCCAGCAGTAAACGGACGGCCCCAGAGCAGTACTTC. Its translation is CASSKRTAPEQYF.

The V call is TRBV5-6, the J call TRBJ2-6, with D tentatively TRBD2 (5 bases). The CDR3 length is 15 residues. CDR1 and CDR2 (germline): SGHDT, YYEEEE. Trimming took 0 bases from V and 4 from J, leaving 8 bases between them. The DNA for the CDR3 is TGTGCCAGCAGCTTGGCCGGGGTCGGGGCCAACGTCCTGACTTTC. Its translation is CASSLAGVGANVLTF.

DNA of the CDR3: TGTGCCAGCAGATTGCGGGGTGGGGATTCACCCCTCCACTTT. This gives the protein CASRLRGGDSPLHF. The V gene is TRBV2, the J gene TRBJ1-6; D is uncertain. The length of the CDR3 is 14 residues. Germline-derived CDR1 and CDR2 are SNHLY and FYNNEI. V was cut by 6 bases and J by 8 bases, with 14 bases left in between.

V is TRBV4-1 and J is TRBJ1-3; D gene uncertain. In germline, CDR1 is MGHRA, CDR2 YSYEKL. The CDR3 length is 16 residues. V lost 0 bases and J 0 bases, leaving 9 bases between the germline ends. The chain's CDR3 is CASSQDGISSGNTIYF. CDR3 sequence (DNA): TGCGCCAGCAGCCAAGATGGGATAAGCTCTGGAAACACCATATATTTT.

The CDR3 loop reads CASSVPTSGSINEQFF. CDR3 coding DNA: TGTGCCAGCAGTGTCCCAACTAGCGGATCCATCAATGAGCAGTTCTTC. This chain links TRBV6-4 with TRBJ2-1, with TRBD2 matching over 8 bases. Per the germline V gene, CDR1 is MRHNA and CDR2 is SNTAGT. The ends lost 4 bases at V and 6 bases at J; junction bases unmatched: 11. The CDR3 is 16 amino acids.